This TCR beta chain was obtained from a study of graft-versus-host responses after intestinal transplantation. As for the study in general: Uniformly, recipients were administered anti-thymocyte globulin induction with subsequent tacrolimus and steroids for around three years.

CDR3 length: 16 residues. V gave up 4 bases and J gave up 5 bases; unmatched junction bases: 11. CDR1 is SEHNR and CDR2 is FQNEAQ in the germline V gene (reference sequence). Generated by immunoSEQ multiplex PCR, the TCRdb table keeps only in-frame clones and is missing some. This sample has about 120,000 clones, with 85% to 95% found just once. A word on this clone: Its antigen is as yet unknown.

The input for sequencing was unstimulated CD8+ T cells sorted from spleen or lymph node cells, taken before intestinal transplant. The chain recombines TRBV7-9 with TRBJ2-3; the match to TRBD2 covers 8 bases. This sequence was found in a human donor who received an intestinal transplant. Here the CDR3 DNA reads TGTGCCAGCAGCTCAAGGCCAGCGGGAGCGGAAGATACGCAGTATTTT. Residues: CASSSRPAGAEDTQYF. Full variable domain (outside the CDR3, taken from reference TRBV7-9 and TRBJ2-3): DTGVSQNPRHKITKRGQNVTFRCDPISEHNRLYWYRQTLGQGPEFLTYFQNEAQLEKSRLLSDRFSAERPKGSFSTLEIQRTEQGDSAMYLCASSSRPAGAEDTQYFGPGTRLTVL.